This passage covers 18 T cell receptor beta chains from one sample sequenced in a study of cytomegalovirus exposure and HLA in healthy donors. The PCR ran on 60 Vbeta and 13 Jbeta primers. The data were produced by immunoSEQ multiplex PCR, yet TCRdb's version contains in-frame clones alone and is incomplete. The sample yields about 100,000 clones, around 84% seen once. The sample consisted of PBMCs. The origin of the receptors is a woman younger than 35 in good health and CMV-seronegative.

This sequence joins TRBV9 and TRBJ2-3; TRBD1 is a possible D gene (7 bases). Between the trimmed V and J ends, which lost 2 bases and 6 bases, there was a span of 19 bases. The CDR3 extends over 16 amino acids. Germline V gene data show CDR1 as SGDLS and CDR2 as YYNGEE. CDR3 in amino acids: CASSVSGGTQEDTQYF. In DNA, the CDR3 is TGTGCCAGCAGCGTCTCAGGGGGGACCCAAGAGGATACGCAGTATTTT.

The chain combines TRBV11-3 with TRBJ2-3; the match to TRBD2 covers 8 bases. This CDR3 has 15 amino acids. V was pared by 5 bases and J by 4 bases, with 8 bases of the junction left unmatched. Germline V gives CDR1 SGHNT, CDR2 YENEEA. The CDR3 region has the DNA TGTGCCAGCAGCCCCCGGGGGGGCCATCCAGATACGCAGTATTTT. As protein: CASSPRGGHPDTQYF.

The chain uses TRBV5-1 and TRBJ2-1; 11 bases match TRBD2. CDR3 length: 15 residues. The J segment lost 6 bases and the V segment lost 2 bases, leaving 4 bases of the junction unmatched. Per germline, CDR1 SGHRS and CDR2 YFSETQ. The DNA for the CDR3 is TGCGCCAGCAGCTTTCTAGCGGGGGGCGGCAATGAGCAGTTCTTC. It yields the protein CASSFLAGGGNEQFF.

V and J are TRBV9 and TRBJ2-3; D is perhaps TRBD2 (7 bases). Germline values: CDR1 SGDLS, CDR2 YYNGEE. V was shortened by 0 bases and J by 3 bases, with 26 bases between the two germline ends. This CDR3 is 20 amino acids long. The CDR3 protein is CASSVGGGGMNLGGTDTQYF. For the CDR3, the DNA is TGTGCCAGCAGCGTAGGGGGGGGCGGGATGAATTTAGGCGGTACAGATACGCAGTATTTT.

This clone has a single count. CDR3 region: CASSTSTGWGTDTQYF. CDR3 in DNA: TGTGCCAGCAGTACCTCGACAGGGTGGGGCACAGATACGCAGTATTTT. The chain uses TRBV27 and TRBJ2-3; TRBD1 matches at 7 bases. CDR1 and CDR2 (germline): MNHEY, SMNVEV (reference sequence). V was clipped by 5 bases and J by 1 base; unmatched bases: 9. CDR3 size: 16 residues.

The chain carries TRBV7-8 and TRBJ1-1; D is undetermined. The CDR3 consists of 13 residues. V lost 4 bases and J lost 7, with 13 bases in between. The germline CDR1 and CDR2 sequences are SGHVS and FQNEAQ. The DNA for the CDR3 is TGTGCCAGCAGCTCCCCAGGCGTCGGTGAAGCTTTCTTT. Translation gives CASSSPGVGEAFF.

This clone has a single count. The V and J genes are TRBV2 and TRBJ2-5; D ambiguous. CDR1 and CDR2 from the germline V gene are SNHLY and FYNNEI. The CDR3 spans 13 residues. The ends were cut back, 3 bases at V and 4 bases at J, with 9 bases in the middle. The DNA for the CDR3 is TGTGCCAGCAGTGATCTATTCTCAGAGACCCAGTACTTC. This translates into CASSDLFSETQYF.

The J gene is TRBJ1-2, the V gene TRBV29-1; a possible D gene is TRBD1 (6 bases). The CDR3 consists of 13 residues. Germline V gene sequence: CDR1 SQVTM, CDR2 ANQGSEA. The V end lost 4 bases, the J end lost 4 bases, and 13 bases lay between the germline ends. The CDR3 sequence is CSVGGGGSYGYTF. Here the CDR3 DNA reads TGCAGCGTTGGGGGTGGGGGCAGCTATGGCTACACCTTC.

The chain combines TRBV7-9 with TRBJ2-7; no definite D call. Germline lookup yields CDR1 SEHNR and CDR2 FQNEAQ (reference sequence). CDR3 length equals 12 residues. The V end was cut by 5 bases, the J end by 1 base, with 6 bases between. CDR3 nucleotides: TGTGCCAGCAGCGTCGCGTCCTACGAGCAGTACTTC. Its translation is CASSVASYEQYF. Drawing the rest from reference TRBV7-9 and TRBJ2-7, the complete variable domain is DTGVSQNPRHKITKRGQNVTFRCDPISEHNRLYWYRQTLGQGPEFLTYFQNEAQLEKSRLLSDRFSAERPKGSFSTLEIQRTEQGDSAMYLCASSVASYEQYFGPGTRLTVT.

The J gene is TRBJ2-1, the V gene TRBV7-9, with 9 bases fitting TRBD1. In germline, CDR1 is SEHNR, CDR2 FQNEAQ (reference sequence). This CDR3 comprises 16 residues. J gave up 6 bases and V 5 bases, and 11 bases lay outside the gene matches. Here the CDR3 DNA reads TGTGCCAGCAGCCTAAGAACCGGGACAGGGCCCAATGAGCAGTTCTTC. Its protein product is CASSLRTGTGPNEQFF.

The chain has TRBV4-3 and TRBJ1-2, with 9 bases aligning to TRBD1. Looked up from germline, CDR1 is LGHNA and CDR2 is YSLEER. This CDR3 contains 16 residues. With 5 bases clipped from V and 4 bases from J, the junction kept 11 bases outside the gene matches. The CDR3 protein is CASSSGQGPAGYGYTF. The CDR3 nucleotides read TGCGCCAGCAGCTCCGGACAGGGGCCGGCTGGCTATGGCTACACCTTC.

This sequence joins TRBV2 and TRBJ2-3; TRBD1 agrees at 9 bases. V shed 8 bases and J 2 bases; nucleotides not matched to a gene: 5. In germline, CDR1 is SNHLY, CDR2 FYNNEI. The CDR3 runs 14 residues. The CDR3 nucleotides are TGTGCCAGCTCCGGGACAGGGTACACAGATACGCAGTATTTT. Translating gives CASSGTGYTDTQYF.

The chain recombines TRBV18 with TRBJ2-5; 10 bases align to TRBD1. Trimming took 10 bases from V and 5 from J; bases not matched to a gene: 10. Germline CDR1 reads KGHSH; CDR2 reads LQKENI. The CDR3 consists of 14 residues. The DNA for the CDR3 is TGTGCCACCAAAGCGACAGGGGGCGCCGAGACCCAGTACTTC. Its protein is CATKATGGAETQYF.

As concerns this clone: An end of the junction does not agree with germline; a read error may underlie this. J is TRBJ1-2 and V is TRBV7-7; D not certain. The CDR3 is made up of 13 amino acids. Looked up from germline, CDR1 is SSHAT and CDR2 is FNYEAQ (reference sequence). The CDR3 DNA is TGTGCTAGCAGCTTGCCGGTTTACTATGGCTACACCTTC. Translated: CASSLPVYYGYTF.

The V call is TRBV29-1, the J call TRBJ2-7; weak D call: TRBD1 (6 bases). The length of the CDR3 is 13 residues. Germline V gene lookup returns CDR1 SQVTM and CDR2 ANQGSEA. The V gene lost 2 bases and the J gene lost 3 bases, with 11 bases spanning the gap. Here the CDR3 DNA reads TGCAGCGTTGAAAAAGGACAGAGCTACGAGCAGTACTTC. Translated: CSVEKGQSYEQYF.

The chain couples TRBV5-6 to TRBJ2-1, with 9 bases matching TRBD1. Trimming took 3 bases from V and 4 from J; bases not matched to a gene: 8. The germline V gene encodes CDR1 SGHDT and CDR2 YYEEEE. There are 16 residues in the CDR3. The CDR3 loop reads CASSSSGTGLYNEQFF. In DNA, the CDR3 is TGTGCCAGCAGCTCATCCGGGACAGGGTTATACAATGAGCAGTTCTTC. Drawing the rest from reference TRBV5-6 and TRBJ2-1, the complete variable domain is DAGVTQSPTHLIKTRGQQVTLRCSPKSGHDTVSWYQQALGQGPQFIFQYYEEEERQRGNFPDRFSGHQFPNYSSELNVNALLLGDSALYLCASSSSGTGLYNEQFFGPGTRLTVL.

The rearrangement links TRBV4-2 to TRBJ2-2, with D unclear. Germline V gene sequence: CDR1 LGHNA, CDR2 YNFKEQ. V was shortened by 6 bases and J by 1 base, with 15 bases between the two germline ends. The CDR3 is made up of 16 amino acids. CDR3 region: CASRVADAVNTGELFF. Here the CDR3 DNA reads TGTGCCAGCAGGGTCGCAGATGCAGTGAACACCGGGGAGCTGTTTTTT.

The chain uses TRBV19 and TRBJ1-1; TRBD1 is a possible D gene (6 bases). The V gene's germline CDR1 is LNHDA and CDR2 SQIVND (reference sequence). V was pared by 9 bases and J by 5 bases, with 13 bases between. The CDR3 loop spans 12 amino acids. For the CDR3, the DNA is TGTGCCAGCCAGGGGCAGGGAACTGAAGCTTTCTTT. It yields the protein CASQGQGTEAFF.